A single sample gave rise to the 24 T cell receptor beta chains below, sequenced in a study of blood T cell repertoires in COVID-19. Sequencing used immunoSEQ multiplex PCR; TCRdb keeps in-frame clones, though not all of them. The profile shows about 260,000 clones, less than 95% of them singletons. The source material was PBMCs or T cells enriched from blood (not recorded which). The receptors come from a man aged 40-49 years who had been exposed to COVID-19.

The V call is TRBV28, the J call TRBJ1-2; D unclear. CDR1 MDHEN and CDR2 SYDVKM come from the germline V gene. The CDR3 length is 13 residues. Trimming took off 5 bases at V and 4 bases at J, with 11 bases between the two ends. The DNA for the CDR3 is TGTGCCAGCAGTCCTCACGAAGCCTATGGCTACACCTTC. This encodes CASSPHEAYGYTF.

The chain combines TRBV3-1 (or the pseudogene TRBV3-2) with TRBJ2-1, with 9 bases identical to TRBD2. The CDR3 is 15 amino acids. Trimming removed 1 base from V and 7 bases from J; junction bases left unmatched: 5. Germline lookup yields CDR1 LGHDT and CDR2 YNNKEL (reference sequence). Here the CDR3 DNA reads TGTGCCAGCAGCCAAGGAGCGGGAGGACTAAATGAGCAGTTCTTC. It is translated as CASSQGAGGLNEQFF.

This sequence joins TRBV14 and TRBJ1-6; D not certain. The germline CDR1 and CDR2 sequences are SGHDN and FVKESK. This CDR3 has 16 amino acids. V was cut by 2 bases and J by 6 bases, with 14 bases left in between. The CDR3 loop is CASSQSPLGINSPLHF. The DNA of the CDR3 is TGTGCCAGCAGCCAATCCCCGTTGGGCATTAATTCACCCCTCCACTTT.

The rearrangement joins TRBV7-9 to TRBJ1-6; D is undetermined. This CDR3 is built from 14 residues. V was cut by 5 bases and J by 8 bases, with 13 bases left in between. The germline V gene encodes CDR1 SEHNR and CDR2 FQNEAQ (reference sequence). The CDR3 region has the DNA TGTGCCAGCAGCCCCGACACCCTCCATTCACCCCTCCACTTT. Its protein is CASSPDTLHSPLHF.

As to this clone: An end of the junction does not agree with germline; a read error may underlie this. The chain joins TRBV19 to TRBJ2-7, with TRBD2 matching over 8 bases. The length of the CDR3 is 18 residues. Germline assignment: CDR1 LNHDA and CDR2 SQIVND (reference sequence). The CDR3, as DNA: TGTGCCAGTAGTACCATAGACCTTTTTAGCGGGACCCCATACGGGCAGTACTTC. Amino acid sequence: CASSTIDLFSGTPYGQYF.

This clone was seen a single time. The rearrangement links TRBV12-3 or TRBV12-4 to TRBJ2-2, with D unresolved. The V end was cut by 3 bases, the J end by 6 bases, with 8 bases between. The CDR3 runs to 13 residues. CDR3 bases: TGTGCCAGCAGTTTCGGGTTGTCCGGGGAGCTGTTTTTT. This translates into CASSFGLSGELFF.

The chain carries TRBV7-9 and TRBJ1-2; possible D gene TRBD1, 5 bases. The V end lost 5 bases, the J end lost 2 bases, and 12 bases lay between the germline ends. CDR3 length equals 14 residues. Germline-derived CDR1 and CDR2 are SEHNR and FQNEAQ (reference sequence). This CDR3 is CASSLGLKNYGYTF. The CDR3 DNA follows: TGTGCCAGCAGCCTGGGACTGAAGAACTATGGCTACACCTTC.

V gene TRBV5-4 combines with J gene TRBJ2-5; 13 bases line up with TRBD2. V trimming: 5 bases; J trimming: 2 bases; junction bases outside the gene matches: 3. The CDR3 spans 15 residues. Per germline, CDR1 SGHNT and CDR2 YYREEE (reference sequence). Here the CDR3 DNA reads TGTGCCAGCAGTACTAGCGGGAGGGTACAAGAGACCCAGTACTTC. This translates into CASSTSGRVQETQYF.

The chain couples TRBV12-5 to TRBJ2-7, with TRBD2 matching 10 bases. Germline CDR1 reads LGHNT; CDR2 reads FRNRAP. The V segment lost 2 bases and the J segment 4 bases; nucleotides outside the gene matches: 5. The CDR3 has 15 amino acids. CDR3 nucleotides: TGTGCTAGTGGTTTGTCCCTAGCGGGAGTTTACGAGCAGTACTTC. Encoded protein: CASGLSLAGVYEQYF.

The chain links TRBV5-5 to TRBJ2-7, with a weak D call TRBD2 (6 bases). CDR1 SGHKS and CDR2 YYEKEE come from the germline V gene (reference sequence). Trimming took off 0 bases at V and 3 bases at J, with 16 bases between the two ends. The CDR3 sequence is 16 residues long. In nucleotides, the CDR3 is TGTGCCAGCAGCTTGGGTGGGACGGACTATATCTACGAGCAGTACTTC. Translated: CASSLGGTDYIYEQYF.

The chain links TRBV7-9 to TRBJ1-1, with 7 bases matching TRBD1. With 5 bases clipped from V and 1 base from J, the junction kept 7 bases outside the gene matches. This CDR3 region has 15 residues. Germline V lookup: CDR1 SEHNR, CDR2 FQNEAQ (reference sequence). CDR3 in amino acids: CASSRGDSRNTEAFF. The CDR3 DNA reads TGTGCCAGCAGCCGCGGGGACAGCCGGAACACTGAAGCTTTCTTT.

The J gene is TRBJ1-1, the V gene TRBV28, with D possibly matching TRBD1 (5 bases). This CDR3 is 14 amino acids long. Germline lookup yields CDR1 MDHEN and CDR2 SYDVKM. Trimming cost V 3 bases and J 5 bases, with 13 bases left between them. CDR3 protein: CASSFNQGWTEAFF. The CDR3, as DNA: TGTGCCAGCAGTTTTAATCAGGGCTGGACTGAAGCTTTCTTT.

The V and J genes are TRBV28 and TRBJ2-6, with TRBD1 identical over 8 bases. The CDR3 contains 21 residues. J gave up 1 base and V 0 bases, and 14 bases lay outside the gene matches. Per the germline V gene, CDR1 is MDHEN and CDR2 is SYDVKM. The DNA for the CDR3 is TGTGCCAGCAGTTTATGGGACAGGGTGGGTTCAGGCCTTTCTGGGGCCAACGTCCTGACTTTC. Translating it yields CASSLWDRVGSGLSGANVLTF.

This chain joins TRBV4-3 and TRBJ1-4, with D possibly matching TRBD1 (6 bases). Trimming stripped 0 bases from V and 7 bases from J, with 18 bases between. CDR3 length: 17 residues. Germline lookup yields CDR1 LGHNA and CDR2 YSLEER. This CDR3 is CASSQESIRGFGEKLFF. The CDR3 DNA sequence: TGCGCCAGCAGCCAAGAGTCTATCAGGGGATTTGGTGAAAAACTGTTTTTT.

J is TRBJ1-5 and V is TRBV5-6, with D possibly matching TRBD1 (5 bases). V lost 4 bases, J lost 7 bases, and 15 bases lay in between. Per germline, CDR1 SGHDT and CDR2 YYEEEE. The CDR3 sequence is 14 residues long. The CDR3 nucleotides read TGTGCCAGCAGCCCAGGGTCCTTGGGGCAGCCCCAGCATTTT. Encoded protein: CASSPGSLGQPQHF.

The rearrangement joins TRBV15 to TRBJ2-5; possibly TRBD1 for D (7 bases). Germline-derived CDR1 and CDR2 are LNHNV and YYDKDF (reference sequence). V was shortened by 6 bases and J by 5 bases, with 19 bases between the two germline ends. The CDR3 runs to 15 residues. In DNA, the CDR3 is TGTGCCACCAGGGAGGAGGGGGCGGGAATGGAGACCCAGTACTTC. The encoded protein is CATREEGAGMETQYF.

V and J are TRBV4-1 and TRBJ1-4; TRBD1 matches 9 bases. After removal of 2 bases from V and 8 bases from J, the junction contained 15 bases not matched to a gene. This CDR3 spans 18 amino acids. Germline V lookup: CDR1 MGHRA, CDR2 YSYEKL. CDR3 sequence: CASSQREGTTGGREKLFF. The CDR3 DNA is TGCGCCAGCAGCCAAAGGGAGGGGACGACAGGGGGTAGGGAAAAACTGTTTTTT.

The chain couples TRBV11-2 to TRBJ2-5; tentative D call: TRBD1 (5 bases). Trimming left V 2 bases short and J 0 bases short, with 10 bases between. Germline V CDR1 and CDR2: SGHAT, FQNNGV. This CDR3 region has 15 residues. The CDR3 DNA is TGTGCCAGCAGCTTAAAGTTAGGGGACCAAGAGACCCAGTACTTC. Translation gives CASSLKLGDQETQYF. Full variable domain (outside the CDR3, taken from reference TRBV11-2 and TRBJ2-5): EAGVAQSPRYKIIEKRQSVAFWCNPISGHATLYWYQQILGQGPKLLIQFQNNGVVDDSQLPKDRFSAERLKGVDSTLKIQPAKLEDSAVYLCASSLKLGDQETQYFGPGTRLLVL.

The genes are TRBV7-2 and TRBJ2-7; a possible D gene is TRBD1 (6 bases). This CDR3 comprises 17 residues. V gave up 6 bases and J gave up 5 bases, with 26 bases separating them. The germline gives CDR1 SGHTA, CDR2 FQGNSA. CDR3 nucleotide sequence: TGTGCCAGCAGGACCGCCTCCCTAAACCACAGGGTCCACGAGCAGTACTTC. This encodes CASRTASLNHRVHEQYF.

The V gene is TRBV5-1, the J gene TRBJ1-1, with a tentative D call TRBD1 (6 bases). V was trimmed by 4 bases and J by 6 bases, leaving 13 bases between them. Germline CDR1 reads SGHRS; CDR2 reads YFSETQ. The CDR3 loop spans 13 amino acids. CDR3 coding DNA: TGCGCCAGCAGCGTACAGGGTACGTCTGAAGCTTTCTTT. Translated, it gives CASSVQGTSEAFF.

The V call is TRBV5-1, the J call TRBJ1-6; a weak D match, TRBD1 (6 bases). Trimming removed 4 bases from V and 3 bases from J, with 11 bases in between. The CDR3 has 15 amino acids. The germline gives CDR1 SGHRS, CDR2 YFSETQ. The CDR3 reads CASSNGQNYNSPLHF. As DNA, the CDR3 is TGCGCCAGCAGCAACGGACAGAACTATAATTCACCCCTCCACTTT.

V is TRBV25-1 and J is TRBJ2-7, with D tentatively TRBD1 (6 bases). V was shortened by 1 base and J by 4 bases, with 8 bases between the two germline ends. Germline values: CDR1 MGHDK, CDR2 SYGVNS. CDR3 length: 13 residues. CDR3 sequence: CASSELGGYEQYF. The CDR3 DNA reads TGTGCCAGCAGTGAATTAGGGGGTTACGAGCAGTACTTC.

V is TRBV28 and J is TRBJ1-2; TRBD1 agrees at 9 bases. V was clipped by 8 bases and J by 8 bases; unmatched bases: 12. The CDR3 has 14 residues. Germline V gene data show CDR1 as MDHEN and CDR2 as SYDVKM. The CDR3 sequence: CASDGTGNNKGYTF. CDR3 sequence (DNA): TGTGCCAGCGACGGGACAGGGAATAACAAGGGCTACACCTTC.

The DNA for the CDR3 is TGTGCCAGCAGCTTAGAACAGGGGCGCTCCAATCAGCCCCAGCATTTT. This encodes CASSLEQGRSNQPQHF. This chain links TRBV5-8 with TRBJ1-5; TRBD1 agrees at 7 bases. This CDR3 is 16 amino acids long. Per germline, CDR1 SGHTS and CDR2 YDEGEE. The V and J ends lost 2 bases and 3 bases, in that order; junction bases with no gene match: 8. The full variable domain, in which reference TRBV5-8 and TRBJ1-5 provide the parts outside the CDR3, is EAGVTQSPTHLIKTRGQQATLRCSPISGHTSVYWYQQALGLGLQFLLWYDEGEERNRGNFPPRFSGRQFPNYSSELNVNALELEDSALYLCASSLEQGRSNQPQHFGDGTRLSIL.